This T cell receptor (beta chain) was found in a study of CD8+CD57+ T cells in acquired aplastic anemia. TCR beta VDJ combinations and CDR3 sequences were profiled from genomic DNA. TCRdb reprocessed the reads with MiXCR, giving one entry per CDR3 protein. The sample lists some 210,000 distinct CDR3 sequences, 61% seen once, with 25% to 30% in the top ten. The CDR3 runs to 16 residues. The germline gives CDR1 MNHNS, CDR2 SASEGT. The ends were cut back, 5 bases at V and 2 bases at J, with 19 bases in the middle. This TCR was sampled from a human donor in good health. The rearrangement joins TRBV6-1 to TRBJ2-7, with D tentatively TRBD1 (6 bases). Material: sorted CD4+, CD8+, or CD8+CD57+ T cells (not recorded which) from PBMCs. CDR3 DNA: TGTGCCAGCAGTTTGCAGGGGCGGAGTAGTACCTACGAGCAGTACTTC. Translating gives CASSLQGRSSTYEQYF.